What follows are 20 T cell receptor beta chains derived from one specimen sequenced in a study of Ad26.COV2.S vaccination and SARS-CoV-2 variants. This table comes from immunoSEQ multiplex PCR, and its TCRdb copy is limited to in-frame clones, with some not included. The sample includes roughly 700,000 clones, about 90% of them seen just once. Treatment denoted: around 19 received Ad26.COV2.S at low or high dose, single or two shots; about 5 received placebo; per-sample allocation not given. It was on day 63 after the first vaccine or placebo injection that samples were taken. The sequencing used peripheral blood, collected in a trial of Ad26.COV2.S vaccine versus placebo. These receptors all come from a person aged 18 to 65 who received the Ad26.COV2.S COVID-19 vaccine or a placebo.

The chain employs TRBV6-5 and TRBJ2-7; D remains unclear. Germline CDR1 MNHEY, CDR2 SVGAGI. The ends were cut back, 0 bases at V and 4 bases at J, with 10 bases in the middle. The CDR3 has 14 amino acids. CDR3 nucleotides: TGTGCCAGCAGTTACTCGCAGGCCTTTTACGAGCAGTACTTC. Amino acids: CASSYSQAFYEQYF.

The V gene is TRBV4-1, the J gene TRBJ1-5; D uncertain. V lost 1 base, J lost 0 bases, and 13 bases lay in between. This CDR3 is built from 17 residues. Germline CDR1 MGHRA, CDR2 YSYEKL. The CDR3 is CASSQGGSIDSNQPQHF. The DNA for the CDR3 is TGCGCCAGCAGCCAAGGTGGCAGTATCGATAGCAATCAGCCCCAGCATTTT.

The chain combines TRBV29-1 with TRBJ2-1; 11 bases align to TRBD2. The CDR3 extends over 17 amino acids. Germline lookup yields CDR1 SQVTM and CDR2 ANQGSEA. V trimming: 1 base; J trimming: 0 bases; junction bases outside the gene matches: 5. CDR3 sequence: CSVEGLAGPHSYNEQFF. The CDR3 nucleotides read TGCAGCGTTGAAGGACTAGCGGGGCCCCACTCCTACAATGAGCAGTTCTTC.

The V call is TRBV7-2, the J call TRBJ2-7, with 13 bases that match TRBD2. J was trimmed by 7 bases and V by 6 bases; bases with no gene match: 9. Germline values: CDR1 SGHTA, CDR2 FQGNSA. The CDR3 contains 15 residues. The chain's CDR3 is CASSFSGLAGVEQYF. CDR3 sequence (DNA): TGTGCCAGCAGTTTCTCAGGACTAGCGGGGGTTGAGCAGTACTTC.

This rearrangement joins TRBV7-8 to TRBJ1-5, with a tentative D call TRBD1 (5 bases). Germline V CDR1 and CDR2: SGHVS, FQNEAQ. Trimming cost V 1 base and J 7 bases, with 8 bases left between them. The length of the CDR3 is 13 residues. The CDR3 region has the DNA TGTGCCAGCAGCTTAGGACAGCCCCAGCCCCAGCATTTT. Translating it yields CASSLGQPQPQHF. Drawing the rest from reference TRBV7-8 and TRBJ1-5, the complete variable domain is GAGVSQSPRYKVAKRGQDVALRCDPISGHVSLFWYQQALGQGPEFLTYFQNEAQLDKSGLPSDRFFAERPEGSVSTLKIQRTQQEDSAVYLCASSLGQPQPQHFGDGTRLSIL.

This clone was found once. The genes are TRBV30 and TRBJ2-6; D may be TRBD1 (6 bases). The V end was cut by 2 bases, the J end by 16 bases, with 15 bases between. CDR1 is GTSNPN, CDR2 SVGIG, per germline (reference sequence). There are 12 residues in the CDR3. CDR3 loop: CAWSSGLGALTF. The CDR3 DNA reads TGTGCCTGGAGTTCTGGTTTGGGGGCTCTGACTTTC.

This rearrangement joins TRBV5-1 to TRBJ2-3; 7 nucleotides line up with TRBD2. The ends lost 0 bases at V and 2 bases at J; junction bases unmatched: 9. Germline-derived CDR1 and CDR2 are SGHRS and YFSETQ. This CDR3 spans 17 amino acids. In DNA, the CDR3 is TGCGCCAGCAGCTTGGGGGTCTCTCTAGCGGTCACAGATACGCAGTATTTT. As protein: CASSLGVSLAVTDTQYF.

This chain uses TRBV2 with TRBJ2-7, with TRBD2 as a possible D gene (6 bases). Germline CDR1 is SNHLY and CDR2 is FYNNEI. V lost 8 bases, J lost 3 bases, and 17 bases lay in between. The CDR3 loop spans 14 amino acids. The DNA for the CDR3 is TGTGCCAGCGTCGGAGGGGCTATCCACTACGAGCAGTACTTC. Residues: CASVGGAIHYEQYF.

J is TRBJ2-7 and V is TRBV3-1 (or the pseudogene TRBV3-2); D not resolved. V lost 2 bases and J 7 bases, leaving 6 bases between the germline ends. The germline CDR1 and CDR2 sequences are LGHDT and YNNKEL (reference sequence). The CDR3 loop spans 11 amino acids. The CDR3: CASSQSAEQYF. Written as DNA, the CDR3 is TGTGCCAGCAGCCAATCGGCGGAGCAGTACTTC.

This chain connects TRBV5-6 to TRBJ2-1; D uncertain. V was trimmed by 0 bases and J by 5 bases, leaving 9 bases between them. Germline loops: CDR1 SGHDT, CDR2 YYEEEE. The CDR3 is 14 amino acids. CDR3 sequence: CASSLVRGDNEQFF. The DNA of the CDR3 is TGTGCCAGCAGCTTGGTTCGCGGTGACAATGAGCAGTTCTTC.

V gene TRBV19 combines with J gene TRBJ2-2; possibly TRBD1 for D (6 bases). The CDR3 has 13 amino acids. Germline CDR1 and CDR2: LNHDA and SQIVND (reference sequence). The ends were cut back, 8 bases at V and 6 bases at J, with 13 bases in the middle. Written as DNA, the CDR3 is TGTGCCAGTCTCTTACAGGGCTCCGGGGAGCTGTTTTTT. Its protein product is CASLLQGSGELFF. Filled out from reference TRBV19 and TRBJ2-2, the complete variable domain reads DGGITQSPKYLFRKEGQNVTLSCEQNLNHDAMYWYRQDPGQGLRLIYYSQIVNDFQKGDIAEGYSVSREKKESFPLTVTSAQKNPTAFYLCASLLQGSGELFFGEGSRLTVL.

This clone has only a few counts. This rearrangement joins TRBV19 to TRBJ2-2, with D perhaps TRBD2 (5 bases). V was clipped by 9 bases and J by 5 bases, with 10 bases between them. The CDR3 loop spans 12 amino acids. Germline lookup yields CDR1 LNHDA and CDR2 SQIVND (reference sequence). In nucleotides, the CDR3 is TGTGCCAGCCGTAGCGATACCGGGGAGCTGTTTTTT. It translates to CASRSDTGELFF.

This rearrangement joins TRBV5-1 to TRBJ1-6, with D hard to call. Germline loops: CDR1 SGHRS, CDR2 YFSETQ. V was pared by 2 bases and J by 6 bases, with 9 bases between. This CDR3 spans 14 amino acids. As DNA, the CDR3 is TGCGCCAGCAGCTTAGGTCAGAGTAATTCACCCCTCCACTTT. It is translated as CASSLGQSNSPLHF.

This chain links TRBV5-4 with TRBJ2-7; possibly TRBD1 or TRBD2 for D (5 bases each). The CDR3 is made up of 14 amino acids. V gave up 0 bases and J gave up 4 bases, with 11 bases separating them. The germline V gene encodes CDR1 SGHNT and CDR2 YYREEE (reference sequence). The CDR3 spells CASSLEGREYEQYF. CDR3 in DNA: TGTGCCAGCAGCTTGGAGGGACGGGAATACGAGCAGTACTTC.

This clone occurred once. The V gene is TRBV13, the J gene TRBJ1-1; 9 bases match TRBD1. V lost 4 bases to trimming and J lost 11 bases; unmatched junction nucleotides: 8. Germline lookup yields CDR1 PRHDT and CDR2 FYEKMQ (reference sequence). This CDR3 is 13 amino acids long. CDR3 sequence reads: CASSSDRGSWAFF. The CDR3, as DNA: TGTGCCAGCAGCTCGGACAGGGGATCTTGGGCTTTCTTT.

The chain carries TRBV6-1 and TRBJ2-4, with D tentatively TRBD1 (5 bases). CDR1 is MNHNS, CDR2 SASEGT, per germline. The CDR3 covers 17 residues. Trimming removed 4 bases at V and 0 bases at J, with 16 bases between. The CDR3 sequence: CASSALTATLAKNIQYF. CDR3 in DNA: TGTGCCAGCAGTGCGTTGACAGCGACCTTAGCCAAAAACATTCAGTACTTC.

The V call is TRBV6-5, the J call TRBJ1-6, with TRBD1 identical over 10 bases. The CDR3 is 15 amino acids. The ends lost 4 bases at V and 8 bases at J; junction bases unmatched: 5. In germline, CDR1 is MNHEY, CDR2 SVGAGI. This CDR3 is CASSWDRGVDSPLHF. Written as DNA, the CDR3 is TGTGCCAGCAGTTGGGACAGGGGTGTGGATTCACCCCTCCACTTT.

The chain couples TRBV19 to TRBJ2-1, with 12 bases identical to TRBD1. The CDR3 is made up of 16 amino acids. The trim removed 3 bases at V and 7 bases at J, leaving 7 bases unmatched. Per the germline V gene, CDR1 is LNHDA and CDR2 is SQIVND (reference sequence). The CDR3 DNA reads TGTGCCAGTAGTATCCTGGGACAGGGGGCTGCGAATGAGCAGTTCTTC. Translating gives CASSILGQGAANEQFF.

CDR3 sequence reads: CASQLMGSTDTQYF. The CDR3 nucleotides are TGTGCCAGTCAGCTTATGGGGAGCACAGATACGCAGTATTTT. The V and J genes are TRBV7-9 and TRBJ2-3; no definite D call. Germline V gene lookup returns CDR1 SEHNR and CDR2 FQNEAQ (reference sequence). CDR3 length equals 14 residues. The V end was cut by 9 bases, the J end by 0 bases, with 13 bases between. The full variable domain, with the rest looked up from reference TRBV7-9 and TRBJ2-3, is DTGVSQNPRHKITKRGQNVTFRCDPISEHNRLYWYRQTLGQGPEFLTYFQNEAQLEKSRLLSDRFSAERPKGSFSTLEIQRTEQGDSAMYLCASQLMGSTDTQYFGPGTRLTVL.

The chain has TRBV10-3 and TRBJ2-5; D is perhaps TRBD1 or TRBD2 (6 bases each). The germline V gene encodes CDR1 ENHRY and CDR2 SYGVKD. The CDR3 runs to 14 residues. V was shortened by 3 bases and J by 4 bases, with 12 bases between the two germline ends. The CDR3 sequence: CAISEIQGGETQYF. CDR3 sequence (DNA): TGTGCCATCAGTGAAATACAGGGAGGAGAGACCCAGTACTTC.